Listed below are T cell receptor beta chains from one sample, sequenced in a study of cytomegalovirus exposure and HLA in healthy donors. Using immunoSEQ multiplex PCR, the repertoire was profiled, and TCRdb retains in-frame clones only, with some absent. The sample includes around 120,000 clones, more than 65% of them seen just once. The sequencing input was PBMCs. The receptor source for this set is a woman between 55 and 75 years old in good health and CMV-seropositive. The CDR3 runs from the conserved cysteine through the conserved F or W. The D gene is left open where the match is weak.

j_call d_call v_call cdr3_nt cdr3_aa
TRBJ1-1 - TRBV6-4 TGTGCCAGCAGTGAGTCCTTGAACACTGAAGCTTTCTTT CASSESLNTEAFF
TRBJ1-1 - TRBV29-1 TGCAGCGTTGAAGTTGGAGGTTCGAGGACTGAAGCTTTCTTT CSVEVGGSRTEAFF
TRBJ1-3 - TRBV9 TGTGCCAGCAGCGTAAGGTCCGGGTTCAGGGACACCATATATTTT CASSVRSGFRDTIYF
TRBJ2-7 - TRBV9 TGTGCCAGCAGCGTCAATCAGGTGAGCTCCTACGAGCAGTACTTC CASSVNQVSSYEQYF
TRBJ2-7 TRBD2 TRBV19 TGTGCCAGTAGTATCGGGAGGGGCAAGAGCTACGAGCAGTACTTC CASSIGRGKSYEQYF
TRBJ2-7 - TRBV9 TGTGCCAGCAGCGTAGACGGGGGGCTCTACGAGCAGTACTTC CASSVDGGLYEQYF
TRBJ2-3 TRBD2 TRBV9 TGTGCCAGCAGCGTAGGGTTACTAGCGGGGGGGGCCGATACGCAGTATTTT CASSVGLLAGGADTQYF
TRBJ2-1 - TRBV6-5 TGTGCCAGCAGTTACTTTGGTAGCTCCTACAATGAGCAGTTCTTC CASSYFGSSYNEQFF
TRBJ1-2 - TRBV10-2 TGCGCCAGCAGTGCGAGGATTTCTAACTATGGCTACACCTTC CASSARISNYGYTF
TRBJ2-3 - TRBV6-4 TGTGCCAGCAGTGACGCTGGGGGGGACACTACGCAGTATTTT CASSDAGGDTTQYF
TRBJ2-5 - TRBV7-9 TGTGCCGCGTCCCTGGGCAAGAAGGAGACCCAGTACTTC CAASLGKKETQYF